This T cell receptor (beta chain) appears in the sequencing data of a study of T cell responses to AZD1222 COVID-19 vaccine. Only in-frame clones appear in the TCRdb table, and some are missing; sequencing was by immunoSEQ multiplex PCR. The profile shows fewer than 150,000 clones, roughly 89% of them singletons. CDR1 and CDR2 (germline): LNHDA, SQIVND (reference sequence). The CDR3 is 16 residues long. V trimming: 3 bases; J trimming: 4 bases; junction bases outside the gene matches: 9. This sequence originates from an adult who received the AZD1222 COVID-19 vaccine. Sequencing was performed on peripheral blood, taken 28 days after the second AZD1222 dose. The chain joins TRBV19 to TRBJ1-1; 9 positions agree with TRBD1. In nucleotides, the CDR3 is TGTGCCAGTAGTATCCGGGACAGGGAATGGGGCACTGAAGCTTTCTTT. Translated: CASSIRDREWGTEAFF.